Below, 2 T cell receptor beta chains from the same sample are listed, as sequenced in a study of blood T cell repertoires in COVID-19. Sequenced by immunoSEQ multiplex PCR; TCRdb stores in-frame clones only, minus some. The table records approximately 260,000 clones, roughly 90% of them present only once. Sequencing used peripheral blood. These receptors all come from a man in his fifties with acute or convalescent COVID-19.

This chain joins TRBV7-8 and TRBJ1-3; TRBD1 matches 8 bases. Germline V gene data show CDR1 as SGHVS and CDR2 as FQNEAQ. With 5 bases clipped from V and 4 bases from J, the junction kept 10 bases outside the gene matches. The CDR3 is 16 residues long. The CDR3 DNA sequence: TGTGCCAGCAGCAGGACAGGGCTCGGGTGGGGAAACACCATATATTTT. As protein: CASSRTGLGWGNTIYF. The full variable domain, its missing parts supplied by reference TRBV7-8 and TRBJ1-3, is GAGVSQSPRYKVAKRGQDVALRCDPISGHVSLFWYQQALGQGPEFLTYFQNEAQLDKSGLPSDRFFAERPEGSVSTLKIQRTQQEDSAVYLCASSRTGLGWGNTIYFGEGSWLTVV.

The chain is built from TRBV10-3 and TRBJ1-1; 7 bases are shared with TRBD1. V shed 0 bases, J shed 11 bases, and the junction held 12 bases outside the gene matches. Germline CDR1 reads ENHRY; CDR2 reads SYGVKD. This CDR3 is 15 amino acids long. The CDR3 is CAISESGTGAKDAFF. Written as DNA, the CDR3 is TGTGCCATCAGTGAGTCGGGTACAGGGGCGAAGGATGCTTTCTTT.